The 12 T cell receptor beta chains reported below all come from one sample, sequenced in a study of T cells in Graves' hyperthyroidism and ophthalmopathy. What was amplified from RNA transcripts were TCR beta CDR3 regions. The primer set for the first-round RT-PCR of the TCR CDR3 was HTBI. In TCRdb, the multiplex PCR reads were re-called with MiXCR into one record per CDR3 protein. The sample lists a few hundred thousand distinct CDR3 sequences; about 15% were seen once. The sequencing sample was made of blood. The receptors here all came from a woman aged 30 to 39 with Graves' hyperthyroidism.

The chain couples TRBV6-1 to TRBJ2-3; 12 bases are shared with TRBD2. Germline lookup yields CDR1 MNHNS and CDR2 SASEGT. The CDR3 contains 16 residues. V gave up 6 bases and J gave up 4 bases; unmatched junction bases: 8. The CDR3 DNA reads as TGTGCCAGCAGACTAGGACTAGCGGGAATGCCAGATACGCAGTATTTT. Amino acid sequence: CASRLGLAGMPDTQYF.

V and J are TRBV27 and TRBJ2-3; tentative D call: TRBD2 (5 bases). Per germline, CDR1 MNHEY and CDR2 SMNVEV (reference sequence). Trimming stripped 6 bases from V and 4 bases from J, with 14 bases between. The CDR3 contains 14 residues. The chain's CDR3 is CASSPPEEADTQYF. The CDR3 DNA follows: TGTGCCAGCAGCCCCCCGGAGGAGGCAGATACGCAGTATTTT.

At least ten counts were recorded for this clonotype. The gene calls are TRBV29-1 and TRBJ2-3; D may be TRBD1 or TRBD2 (6 bases each). The length of the CDR3 is 14 residues. The germline V and J ends were trimmed by 4 bases and 1 base, with 12 bases remaining between them. CDR1 SQVTM and CDR2 ANQGSEA come from the germline V gene. The CDR3 region is CSVGRGERTDTQYF. The CDR3 DNA follows: TGCAGCGTTGGGAGGGGGGAACGCACAGATACGCAGTATTTT.

This clonotype occurred a few times. The V and J genes are TRBV7-9 and TRBJ1-4; TRBD1 is a possible D gene (5 bases). CDR3 length: 17 residues. The V gene lost 2 bases and the J gene lost 6 bases, with 19 bases spanning the gap. Per germline, CDR1 SEHNR and CDR2 FQNEAQ (reference sequence). CDR3 nucleotide sequence: TGTGCCAGCAGCTTAATTGAGTCCGGGACGGACGATGAAAAACTGTTTTTT. As protein: CASSLIESGTDDEKLFF.

The chain joins TRBV5-1 to TRBJ2-2; 15 nucleotides match TRBD2. Germline V gene data show CDR1 as SGHRS and CDR2 as YFSETQ. The length of the CDR3 is 21 residues. Germline trimming cut 0 bases from V and 2 bases from J; bases unmatched to any gene: 11. This chain's CDR3 is CASSLGPTGTSGRINTGELFF. In DNA, the CDR3 is TGCGCCAGCAGCTTGGGACCGACCGGGACTAGCGGGAGGATTAACACCGGGGAGCTGTTTTTT.

This clonotype was seen a single time. The chain links TRBV7-2 to TRBJ2-1; TRBD2 matches at 13 bases. The CDR3 is 17 amino acids. Trimming at V came to 5 bases and at J to 2 bases, leaving 6 bases not matched to a gene. CDR1 is SGHTA and CDR2 is FQGNSA in the germline V gene. In DNA form, the CDR3 reads TGTGCCAGCAGCCTGAGGACTAGCGGGAGTGCCTACAATGAGCAGTTCTTC. It yields the protein CASSLRTSGSAYNEQFF.

There are a few counts of this clonotype. J is TRBJ2-7 and V is TRBV5-6, with D uncertain. Between the trimmed V and J ends, which lost 1 base and 4 bases, there was a span of 12 bases. This CDR3 is 14 amino acids long. CDR1 and CDR2 (germline): SGHDT, YYEEEE. The CDR3 nucleotides read TGTGCCAGCAGCTTGCCTCACCCGAGGTACGAGCAGTACTTC. It yields the protein CASSLPHPRYEQYF.

This clonotype came up many times. This chain joins TRBV5-6 and TRBJ2-1; TRBD2 agrees at 8 bases. The CDR3 loop spans 16 amino acids. The V segment lost 0 bases and the J segment 4 bases; nucleotides outside the gene matches: 6. Per the germline V gene, CDR1 is SGHDT and CDR2 is YYEEEE. CDR3 residues: CASSLALLAGYNEQFF. CDR3 coding DNA: TGTGCCAGCAGCTTGGCCTTGCTAGCGGGTTACAATGAGCAGTTCTTC.

This clonotype was found many times. This chain uses TRBV2 with TRBJ1-4; D unclear. CDR1 is SNHLY and CDR2 is FYNNEI in the germline V gene. CDR3 size: 13 residues. V was cut by 5 bases and J by 8 bases, with 12 bases left in between. The CDR3 sequence: CASSSLVNEKLFF. The CDR3 DNA follows: TGTGCCAGCAGTTCCTTGGTCAACGAAAAACTGTTTTTT.

In its sample, this clonotype was seen a few times. J is TRBJ1-5 and V is TRBV7-9, with TRBD1 matching over 10 bases. This CDR3 contains 15 residues. Germline V gene data show CDR1 as SEHNR and CDR2 as FQNEAQ (reference sequence). V lost 5 bases and J lost 3; bases outside the gene matches: 4. The CDR3 coding sequence is TGTGCCAGCAGCCCGGGACAGGGGTACAATCAGCCCCAGCATTTT. Its protein is CASSPGQGYNQPQHF.

At least ten counts were recorded for this clonotype. The CDR3 spells CSVETGVGTEAFF. The CDR3 bases are TGCAGCGTGGAGACAGGGGTAGGAACTGAAGCTTTCTTT. J is TRBJ1-1 and V is TRBV29-1; 8 bases line up with TRBD1. This CDR3 spans 13 amino acids. CDR1 is SQVTM, CDR2 ANQGSEA, per germline. Trimming at V came to 6 bases and at J to 5 bases, leaving 8 bases not matched to a gene.

This chain uses TRBV11-2 with TRBJ2-7; D is unclear. Trimming pared 5 bases from V and 5 bases from J, leaving 22 bases between. Germline loops: CDR1 SGHAT, CDR2 FQNNGV. The CDR3 length is 16 residues. CDR3 nucleotide sequence: TGTGCCAGCAGCGCCCGGGTGCCACGTTCTCTGGACGAGCAGTACTTC. Amino acids: CASSARVPRSLDEQYF.